This T cell receptor beta chain was obtained from a study of T-cell memory formation after mild COVID-19. TCRdb re-called the 5' RACE reads with MiXCR, one entry per CDR3 protein. The sample contains 75,000 to 95,000 distinct CDR3 sequences, more than 10% of which appear only once. The CDR3 totals 16 residues. Germline loops: CDR1 MRHNA, CDR2 SNTAGT. Unmatched junction bases numbered 4, after V lost 0 bases and J lost 3 bases. This clonotype was observed many times. Sequenced material: PBMCs or a T cell subset sorted from them (not recorded which). The chain combines TRBV6-4 with TRBJ2-3, with 9 bases aligning to TRBD1. This receptor was identified in an adult woman who had mild COVID-19 (a few samples of this study predate the infection). Cell type and time point are not known. The CDR3 nucleotides are TGTGCCAGCAGTGACTCCGAGACAGGGGGAACAGATACGCAGTATTTT. Protein product: CASSDSETGGTDTQYF.